This T cell receptor beta chain was recorded in a study of shared clonotypes between healthy human individuals. Study overall: In total, the donors were a couple of women and a few men aged 18 to 49. Regarding the study as a whole: The study sampled only blood, and tissue repertoires likely differ. Clonotypes not shared had lower generation probabilities than those common to all four donors.

The naive CD8 population came from CD45RO-negative cells selected for CCR7, without terminally differentiated effector memory CD45RA+ cells. In germline, CDR1 is LNHDA, CDR2 SQIVND (reference sequence). V dropped 1 base and J dropped 0 bases, with 9 bases sitting between them. CDR3 size: 15 residues. A note on this clone: The antigen is undetermined.

Measured with immunoSEQ multiplex PCR; TCRdb has only the in-frame clones, and not every one. The sample has about 2.1 million clones; approximately 92% are singletons. Sequencing was carried out using naive CD8+ T cells from PBMCs. The TCR originated in a young man in good health. Some clones in this sample may be carry-over from other donors' samples. The chain employs TRBV19 and TRBJ1-1, with D possibly matching TRBD1 (5 bases). The CDR3: CASSIGQSMNTEAFF. CDR3 coding DNA: TGTGCCAGTAGTATAGGACAGAGCATGAACACTGAAGCTTTCTTT.